This TCR beta chain stems from a study of radiation and T cells in renal cell carcinoma. Overall study: Nephrectomy followed 15 Gy stereotactic body radiation by 4 weeks.

About this clone: The antigen remains unidentified.

The germline V gene encodes CDR1 LGHNA and CDR2 YSLEER. The V and J ends lost 1 base and 2 bases respectively, with 14 bases between them. The CDR3 totals 16 residues. Repertoires were generated with immunoSEQ multiplex PCR, while TCRdb's copy carries only in-frame clones and drops some. The table includes about 130,000 clones, 75% to 85% detected once. Described time point: blood 2 weeks post-SBRT. Treatment described: 15 Gy SBRT to primary tumor, nephrectomy 4 weeks later. Regarding the study as a whole: Top tumor clonotypes rose in blood 2 weeks post-radiation, then contracted.

The rearrangement uses TRBV4-3 and TRBJ1-1; D is possibly TRBD1 (6 bases). This clonotype was sampled from a woman in her fifties or sixties with renal cell carcinoma. This material consisted of blood, taken from a patient whose treatment included radiotherapy and nephrectomy. The CDR3 region is CASSQGVPGANTEAFF. The CDR3 DNA reads TGCGCCAGCAGCCAAGGGGTCCCAGGGGCAAACACTGAAGCTTTCTTT.